This is a list of T cell receptor beta chains from one sample in a study of spatial heterogeneity in lung cancer. TCRdb redid the calling of the 5' RACE reads with MiXCR, one entry per CDR3 protein. This repertoire shows about 48,000 distinct CDR3 sequences, less than 5.5% found once; its top ten account for 8.5% to 14%. The sequencing here drew on PBMCs, taken at surgery. Receptors were obtained from a male donor with early-stage non-small cell lung cancer. The CDR3 runs from the conserved cysteine through the conserved F or W. The order of the fields is V gene, CDR3 length, clone size, D gene, J gene, CDR3 protein, CDR3 DNA. The D gene is left open where the match is weak. A row's size may be missing; if present it is once, few, many or a size class.

TRBV19,14,many,NA,TRBJ1-1,CASTLTPLRLEAFF,TGTGCCAGTACCCTGACCCCCCTCCGACTCGAAGCTTTCTTT
TRBV28,15,many,NA,TRBJ2-1,CASSLSGTHYNEQFF,TGTGCCAGCAGTTTATCTGGGACCCATTACAATGAGCAGTTCTTC
TRBV20-1,12,many,TRBD2,TRBJ2-1,CSARRTSGVQFF,TGCAGTGCTAGAAGGACTAGCGGGGTACAGTTCTTC
TRBV6-5,13,many,NA,TRBJ2-5,CASSFGEKETQYF,TGTGCCAGCAGTTTTGGTGAGAAAGAGACCCAGTACTTC
TRBV5-1,13,few,NA,TRBJ2-3,CASSPPWADTQYF,TGCGCCAGCAGCCCCCCGTGGGCAGATACGCAGTATTTT
TRBV15,21,many,TRBD2,TRBJ2-1,CATSPNQATTSGRALNNEQFF,TGTGCCACCAGTCCCAATCAAGCGACTACTAGCGGGAGGGCCCTAAACAATGAGCAGTTCTTC
TRBV18,16,many,TRBD2,TRBJ2-7,CASSPRKSSGNYEQYF,TGTGCCAGCTCACCAAGGAAGTCTAGCGGGAATTACGAGCAGTACTTC
TRBV20-1,14,few,TRBD2,TRBJ2-3,CSAGLAGVVDTQYF,TGCAGTGCTGGACTAGCGGGAGTAGTAGATACGCAGTATTTT
TRBV11-2,14,many,NA,TRBJ2-2,CASSPIQGPGELFF,TGTGCCAGCAGCCCAATACAGGGTCCCGGGGAGCTGTTTTTT
TRBV25-1,16,many,NA,TRBJ2-3,CASSEAGNFFTDTQYF,TGTGCCAGCAGTGAGGCAGGCAATTTTTTCACAGATACGCAGTATTTT
TRBV20-1,12,many,NA,TRBJ1-5,CSATLGNQPQHF,TGCAGTGCCACCTTGGGCAATCAGCCCCAGCATTTT
TRBV7-2,13,many,NA,TRBJ2-2,CASSPTVGGELFF,TGTGCCAGCAGCCCGACGGTGGGCGGGGAGCTGTTTTTT
TRBV7-9,12,few,NA,TRBJ1-2,CASSRGGEGYTF,TGTGCCAGCAGCAGAGGGGGAGAAGGCTACACCTTC
TRBV20-1,15,many,NA,TRBJ2-1,CSARGRLAQNNEQFF,TGCAGTGCTAGGGGTCGCCTAGCGCAAAACAATGAGCAGTTCTTC
TRBV6-5,14,many,TRBD2,TRBJ2-1,CASRGLAPRGEQFF,TGTGCCAGCAGGGGACTAGCGCCTAGGGGTGAGCAGTTCTTC
TRBV6-5,16,medium-sized,TRBD2,TRBJ2-7,CASSTTSGYLGWEQYF,TGTGCCAGCAGCACTACTAGCGGGTACTTGGGGTGGGAGCAGTACTTC
TRBV5-8,14,many,TRBD1,TRBJ2-7,CASSWTGPSYEQYF,TGTGCCAGCAGCTGGACAGGGCCTTCCTACGAGCAGTACTTC
TRBV20-1,16,many,NA,TRBJ2-1,CSARARVGLMWEEQFF,TGCAGTGCTAGAGCTCGCGTGGGTTTAATGTGGGAGGAGCAGTTCTTC
TRBV11-2,17,NA,TRBD2,TRBJ2-1,CASSLAPIGTSTHEQFF,TGTGCCAGCAGCTTAGCCCCCATCGGGACTAGCACCCATGAGCAGTTCTTC
TRBV6-1,13,many,NA,TRBJ2-7,CASSVAATYEQYF,TGTGCCAGCAGTGTTGCGGCAACCTACGAGCAGTACTTC
TRBV20-1,13,many,TRBD2,TRBJ2-7,CSAIAGDSYEQYF,TGCAGTGCGATAGCGGGAGACAGCTACGAGCAGTACTTC
TRBV12-3/TRBV12-4,16,NA,TRBD2,TRBJ2-2,CASIPGGLADTGELFF,TGTGCCAGCATCCCCGGAGGCCTAGCGGACACCGGGGAGCTGTTTTTT